This is a list of T cell receptor beta chains from one sample in a study of blood T cell repertoires in COVID-19. Measured with immunoSEQ multiplex PCR; TCRdb has only the in-frame clones, and not every one. The profile shows around 100,000 clones, 85% of them singletons. The sequencing sample was made of peripheral blood. The receptors derive from a man aged 50 or older with active or convalescent COVID-19. Each CDR3 is given with its conserved first and last residue. A D gene is named only where the DNA matches it firmly. Rows may omit the clone size; those that give it use once, few, many or a size class.

>TRBV28|TRBJ2-7|-|13|-
TGTGCCAGCACCGAGACAGATACCTACGAGCAGTACTTC
CASTETDTYEQYF
>TRBV4-1|TRBJ2-7|-|20|TRBD2
TGCGCCAGCAGCCAAGATTTTGGGGCGGGGTTAGCGGGAGAGGTCTACGAGCAGTACTTC
CASSQDFGAGLAGEVYEQYF
>TRBV14|TRBJ2-5|-|16|-
TGTGCCAGCAGCCAAGCCCTCGGGTTGGGGAGGCAGACCCAGTACTTC
CASSQALGLGRQTQYF
>TRBV19|TRBJ2-7|-|14|-
TGTGCCAGTAGTTACGGGACAACAGCCTACGAGCAGTACTTC
CASSYGTTAYEQYF
>TRBV12-5|TRBJ2-6|-|17|-
TGTGCTAGTGGTCCGTGGACTTTTGGATCTGGGGCCAACGTCCTGACTTTC
CASGPWTFGSGANVLTF
>TRBV5-1|TRBJ1-5|-|14|-
TGCGCCAGCAGCTTGGGTCCAGAAGATCAGCCCCAGCATTTT
CASSLGPEDQPQHF
>TRBV1|TRBJ2-7|-|16|-
TGCACCAGCAGCCAAGCTCTAGCGGTCTTTACGGGCGAGCAGTACTTC
CTSSQALAVFTGEQYF
>TRBV6-2/TRBV6-3|TRBJ1-2|-|16|TRBD1
TGTGCCAGCAGTTACTCCGACCTGACAGGGGACTATGGCTACACCTTC
CASSYSDLTGDYGYTF
>TRBV30|TRBJ2-1|-|16|TRBD2
TGTGCCTGGAGTGTAGCTCTAGCGGGAGGCGGTAATGAGCAGTTCTTC
CAWSVALAGGGNEQFF
>TRBV28|TRBJ2-3|once|13|-
TGTGCCAGCTTGGGCCGTCTGGAAGATACGCAGTATTTT
CASLGRLEDTQYF
>TRBV19|TRBJ1-1|-|13|TRBD1
TGTGCCAGTAGTTCGACAGGGGACACTGAAGCTTTCTTT
CASSSTGDTEAFF
>TRBV18|TRBJ2-7|-|12|TRBD1
TGTGCCAGCTCACCACAAGGACAGGGACTGTACTTC
CASSPQGQGLYF
>TRBV19|TRBJ2-1|-|15|-
TGTGCCAGTAGTGTGACCGGGACTTTGAACTATGAGCAGTTCTTC
CASSVTGTLNYEQFF
>TRBV7-9|TRBJ1-1|-|14|-
TGTGCCAGCAGCCCAAGAGCGGGAGACACTGAAGCTTTCTTT
CASSPRAGDTEAFF
>TRBV2|TRBJ1-5|-|14|TRBD1
TGTGCCAGTCAGAATTACAGGGGAGACCAGCCCCAGCATTTT
CASQNYRGDQPQHF
>TRBV5-3|TRBJ2-5|-|16|TRBD2
TGTGCCAGAAGCTTGGATCGTCCCGGCGGGAGGGAGACCCAGTACTTC
CARSLDRPGGRETQYF